These 14 T cell receptor beta chains were all obtained from the same sample, sequenced in a study of vaccination and CD4 T cells after COVID-19. These receptors are not linked to any known antigen. The treatment is: approximately 10-day PBMC culture with coronavirus spike peptide pools or control peptides (ViraFEST assay). The study sequenced cultured CD4+ T cell DNA using the Oncomine TCR Beta short-read assay. MiXCR, applied by TCRdb to the PCR reads, yields one record per CDR3 protein. Counted here are almost 20,000 distinct CDR3 sequences, 40% to 55% occurring once; the ten biggest clones make up around 3%. The sequences come from CD4+ T cells from blood, cultured in vitro, collected after SARS-CoV-2 vaccination. These receptors were taken from a human donor who had recovered from COVID-19.

This clonotype was counted only a few times. The chain has TRBV19 and TRBJ1-2, with 8 bases identical to TRBD1. Germline V gene sequence: CDR1 LNHDA, CDR2 SQIVND (reference sequence). The CDR3 runs to 17 residues. V lost 2 bases and J lost 2; bases outside the gene matches: 10. The chain's CDR3 is CASSIQSSTGVNYGYTF. The CDR3 nucleotides read TGTGCCAGTAGTATACAATCATCGACAGGGGTAAACTATGGCTACACCTTC.

The chain uses TRBV5-1 and TRBJ2-5, with 10 bases matching TRBD2. The CDR3 contains 14 residues. Germline CDR1 and CDR2: SGHRS and YFSETQ. The ends lost 4 bases at V and 5 bases at J; junction bases unmatched: 5. CDR3 coding DNA: TGCGCCAGCAGCAAGACTAGCGGGCTGGAGACCCAGTACTTC. Translation gives CASSKTSGLETQYF.

CDR3 DNA: TGTGCCACCAGCAGAGAAATAGGGGCGGCACGGTACAATGAGCAGTTCTTC. The encoded protein is CATSREIGAARYNEQFF. This chain links TRBV15 with TRBJ2-1; D is possibly TRBD1 (5 bases). In germline, CDR1 is LNHNV, CDR2 YYDKDF (reference sequence). The CDR3 length is 17 residues. The V gene lost 0 bases and the J gene lost 4 bases, with 16 bases spanning the gap.

The chain uses TRBV7-2 and TRBJ1-1, with D unresolved. V dropped 2 bases and J dropped 8 bases, with 15 bases sitting between them. CDR1 is SGHTA, CDR2 FQGNSA, per germline. This CDR3 has 14 amino acids. DNA of the CDR3: TGTGCCAGCAGCTTATACCGCCGGACCGGCGAAGCTTTCTTT. It yields the protein CASSLYRRTGEAFF.

This clonotype was seen more than once but under ten times. This chain joins TRBV20-1 and TRBJ1-5; no firm D call. The CDR3 contains 14 residues. The V gene lost 2 bases and the J gene lost 6 bases, with 14 bases spanning the gap. Per germline, CDR1 DFQATT and CDR2 SNEGSKA (reference sequence). The CDR3 bases are TGCAGTGCTAGAAGACGGGTAGAGGGTCAGCCCCAGCATTTT. It yields the protein CSARRRVEGQPQHF.

The chain employs TRBV18 and TRBJ1-1; possible D gene TRBD1, 5 bases. The CDR3 consists of 15 residues. Germline V CDR1 and CDR2: KGHSH, LQKENI. V was clipped by 0 bases and J by 5 bases, with 13 bases between them. CDR3 loop: CASSPPRAGKTEAFF. CDR3 DNA sequence: TGTGCCAGCTCACCACCGAGGGCAGGGAAGACTGAAGCTTTCTTT. Together with reference TRBV18 and TRBJ1-1, the CDR3 gives the full variable domain: NAGVMQNPRHLVRRRGQEARLRCSPMKGHSHVYWYRQLPEEGLKFMVYLQKENIIDESGMPKERFSAEFPKEGPSILRIQQVVRGDSAAYFCASSPPRAGKTEAFFGQGTRLTVV.

The chain is built from TRBV30 and TRBJ2-7; D not resolved. The CDR3 extends over 11 amino acids. Germline assignment: CDR1 GTSNPN and CDR2 SVGIG (reference sequence). V dropped 2 bases and J dropped 12 bases, with 14 bases sitting between them. The CDR3 loop reads CAWSIGDRPYF. The DNA of the CDR3 is TGTGCCTGGAGTATTGGGGATCGGCCGTACTTC.

The V call is TRBV20-1, the J call TRBJ2-3; the match to TRBD2 covers 9 bases. Germline-derived CDR1 and CDR2 are DFQATT and SNEGSKA (reference sequence). The CDR3 contains 14 residues. The V gene end was trimmed by 6 bases and the J gene end by 4 bases; junction bases not matched to a gene: 8. The CDR3 DNA follows: TGCAGTGCAAACCCAGCGGGAGGCGCAGATACGCAGTATTTT. Protein product: CSANPAGGADTQYF.

This clonotype has just a few counts. V is TRBV20-1 and J is TRBJ1-5, with TRBD1 as a possible D gene (5 bases). Trimming removed 5 bases from V and 3 bases from J, with 17 bases in between. CDR1 is DFQATT and CDR2 is SNEGSKA in the germline V gene (reference sequence). This CDR3 is 15 amino acids long. CDR3 loop: CSARSRVGNNQPQHF. The CDR3 nucleotides are TGCAGTGCTCGTAGCAGGGTGGGGAACAATCAGCCCCAGCATTTT.

Within the sample, this clonotype is medium-sized. The V call is TRBV7-2, the J call TRBJ2-1; 11 bases map to TRBD2. V was pared by 8 bases and J by 4 bases, with 4 bases of the junction left unmatched. The CDR3 totals 14 residues. Germline CDR1 is SGHTA and CDR2 is FQGNSA. CDR3 sequence reads: CASRSGRDYNEQFF. The CDR3 bases are TGTGCCAGCCGTAGCGGGAGGGATTACAATGAGCAGTTCTTC.

The table lists this clonotype with a few counts. V gene TRBV19 combines with J gene TRBJ1-1; no clear D. The CDR3 has 13 residues. Germline V gene lookup returns CDR1 LNHDA and CDR2 SQIVND (reference sequence). Trimming pared 5 bases from V and 1 base from J, leaving 8 bases between. CDR3 in DNA: TGTGCCAGTAGTTCGACACCGAACACTGAAGCTTTCTTT. Translation gives CASSSTPNTEAFF.

The CDR3 DNA sequence: TGCAGTGCTAGTCGGACCCAGCGCACCGGGGAGCTGTTTTTT. It specifies CSASRTQRTGELFF. This chain joins TRBV20-1 and TRBJ2-2; D ambiguous. From germline, CDR1 is DFQATT and CDR2 SNEGSKA (reference sequence). This CDR3 is 14 amino acids long. V lost 3 bases to trimming and J lost 4 bases, with 12 bases between them.

V and J are TRBV6-1 and TRBJ1-5; unclear D gene. Germline V gene data show CDR1 as MNHNS and CDR2 as SASEGT. This CDR3 is 12 amino acids long. The V end was cut by 6 bases, the J end by 7 bases, with 10 bases between. CDR3 protein: CASRGRRQPQHF. As DNA, the CDR3 is TGTGCCAGCAGAGGGAGGAGACAGCCCCAGCATTTT.

This clonotype was picked up a small number of times. The chain is built from TRBV27 and TRBJ1-1; D is perhaps TRBD1 (5 bases). Germline CDR1 reads MNHEY; CDR2 reads SMNVEV (reference sequence). With 6 bases removed from V and 2 bases from J, the gap between germline ends came to 10 bases. This CDR3 spans 13 amino acids. Here the CDR3 DNA reads TGTGCCAGCAGCAAGAGGGGTAACACTGAAGCTTTCTTT. Residues: CASSKRGNTEAFF.